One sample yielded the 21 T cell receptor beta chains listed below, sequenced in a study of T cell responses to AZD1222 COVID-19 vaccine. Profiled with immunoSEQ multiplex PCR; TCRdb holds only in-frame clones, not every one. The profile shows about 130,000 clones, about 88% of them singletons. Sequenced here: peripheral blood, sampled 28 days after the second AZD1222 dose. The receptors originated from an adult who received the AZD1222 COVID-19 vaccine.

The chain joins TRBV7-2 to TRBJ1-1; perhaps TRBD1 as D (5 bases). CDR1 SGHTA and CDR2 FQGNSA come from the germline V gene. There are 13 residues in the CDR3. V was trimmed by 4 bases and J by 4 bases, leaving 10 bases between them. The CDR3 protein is CASSYMGGTEAFF. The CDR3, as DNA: TGTGCCAGCAGCTACATGGGGGGCACTGAAGCTTTCTTT. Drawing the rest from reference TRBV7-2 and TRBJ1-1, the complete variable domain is GAGVSQSPSNKVTEKGKDVELRCDPISGHTALYWYRQSLGQGLEFLIYFQGNSAPDKSGLPSDRFSAERTGGSVSTLTIQRTQQEDSAVYLCASSYMGGTEAFFGQGTRLTVV.

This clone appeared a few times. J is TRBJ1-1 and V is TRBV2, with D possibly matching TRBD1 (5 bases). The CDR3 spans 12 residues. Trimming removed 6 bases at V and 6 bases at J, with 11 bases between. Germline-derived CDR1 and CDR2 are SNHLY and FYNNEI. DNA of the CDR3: TGTGCCAGCAGACCAGGGCTCGCTGAAGCTTTCTTT. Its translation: CASRPGLAEAFF.

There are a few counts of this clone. The CDR3 here is CASSPQVRGYEQYF. The CDR3 nucleotides read TGTGCCAGCAGCCCCCAAGTACGGGGCTACGAGCAGTACTTC. This rearrangement joins TRBV9 to TRBJ2-7; possible D gene TRBD2, 5 bases. The V end lost 4 bases, the J end lost 3 bases, and 14 bases lay between the germline ends. Germline assignment: CDR1 SGDLS and CDR2 YYNGEE. The CDR3 has 14 residues.

CDR3 sequence: CASSSLDRGPSYEQYF. The CDR3 DNA follows: TGTGCCAGCAGCTCCTTAGACAGGGGCCCATCCTACGAGCAGTACTTC. The chain is built from TRBV7-9 and TRBJ2-7; TRBD1 agrees at 8 bases. The V segment lost 4 bases and the J segment 1 base; nucleotides outside the gene matches: 9. Germline CDR1 is SEHNR and CDR2 is FQNEAQ (reference sequence). There are 16 residues in the CDR3.

DNA for the CDR3: TGTGCCAGCAGCTTGGAGAGGGAGGCCTACAATGAGCAGTTCTTC. Encoded protein: CASSLEREAYNEQFF. The V and J genes are TRBV5-4 and TRBJ2-1; possibly TRBD2 for D (6 bases). Per the germline V gene, CDR1 is SGHNT and CDR2 is YYREEE (reference sequence). The CDR3 is made up of 15 amino acids. Between the trimmed V and J ends, which lost 0 bases and 2 bases, there was a span of 9 bases.

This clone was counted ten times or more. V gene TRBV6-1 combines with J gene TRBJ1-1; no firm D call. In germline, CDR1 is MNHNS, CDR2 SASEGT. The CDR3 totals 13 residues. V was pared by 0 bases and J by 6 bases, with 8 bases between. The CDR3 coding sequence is TGTGCCAGCAGTGAAGCGCGGTCGGCTGAAGCTTTCTTT. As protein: CASSEARSAEAFF.

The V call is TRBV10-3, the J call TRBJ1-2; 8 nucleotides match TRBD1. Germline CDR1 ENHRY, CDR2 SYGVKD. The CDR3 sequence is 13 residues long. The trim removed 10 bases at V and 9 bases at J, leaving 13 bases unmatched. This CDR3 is CATQSSGTGSYTF. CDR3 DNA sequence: TGTGCCACGCAGTCCTCGGGGACAGGAAGCTACACCTTC.

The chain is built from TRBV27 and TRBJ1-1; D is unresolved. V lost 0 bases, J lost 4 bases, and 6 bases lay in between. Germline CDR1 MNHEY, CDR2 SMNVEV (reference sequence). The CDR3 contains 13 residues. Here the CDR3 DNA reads TGTGCCAGCAGTTTATCGGGGTCCACTGAAGCTTTCTTT. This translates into CASSLSGSTEAFF.

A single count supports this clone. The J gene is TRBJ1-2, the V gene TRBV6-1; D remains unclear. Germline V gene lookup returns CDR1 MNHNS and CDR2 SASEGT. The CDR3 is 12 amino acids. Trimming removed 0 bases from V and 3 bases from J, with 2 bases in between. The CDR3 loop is CASSEADYGYTF. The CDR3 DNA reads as TGTGCCAGCAGTGAAGCAGACTATGGCTACACCTTC.

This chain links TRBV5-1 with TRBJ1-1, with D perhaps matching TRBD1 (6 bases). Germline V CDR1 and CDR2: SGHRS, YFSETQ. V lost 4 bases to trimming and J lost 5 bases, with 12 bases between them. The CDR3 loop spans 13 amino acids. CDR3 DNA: TGCGCCAGCAGCCCCGAGGGGGTGACTGAAGCTTTCTTT. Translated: CASSPEGVTEAFF.

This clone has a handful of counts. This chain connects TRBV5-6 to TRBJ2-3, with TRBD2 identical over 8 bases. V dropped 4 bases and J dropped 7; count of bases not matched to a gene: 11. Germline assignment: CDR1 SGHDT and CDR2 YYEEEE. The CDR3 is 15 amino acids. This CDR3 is CASSDGLSGSYTQYF. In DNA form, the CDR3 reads TGTGCCAGCAGCGATGGACTAAGCGGGAGTTATACGCAGTATTTT.

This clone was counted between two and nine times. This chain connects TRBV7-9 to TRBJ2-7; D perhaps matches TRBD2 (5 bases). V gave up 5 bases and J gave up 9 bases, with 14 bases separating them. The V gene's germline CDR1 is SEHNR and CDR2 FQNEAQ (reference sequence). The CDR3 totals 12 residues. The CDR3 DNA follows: TGTGCCAGCAGCCACGCCAGCGGAGGGCAGTACTTC. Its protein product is CASSHASGGQYF.

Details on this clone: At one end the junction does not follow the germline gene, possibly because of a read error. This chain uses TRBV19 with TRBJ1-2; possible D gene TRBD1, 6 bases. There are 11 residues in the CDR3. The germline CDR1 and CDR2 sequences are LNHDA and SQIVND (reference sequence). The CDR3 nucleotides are TGTGCCTCTTACGGAACAGGGAAGGCCGACTTC. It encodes CASYGTGKADF.

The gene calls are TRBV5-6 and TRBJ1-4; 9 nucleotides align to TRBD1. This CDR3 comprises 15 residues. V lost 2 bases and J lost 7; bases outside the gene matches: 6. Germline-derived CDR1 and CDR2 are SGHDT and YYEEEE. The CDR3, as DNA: TGTGCCAGCAGCTTTTACAGGGGGCAGGGTGAAAAACTGTTTTTT. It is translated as CASSFYRGQGEKLFF.

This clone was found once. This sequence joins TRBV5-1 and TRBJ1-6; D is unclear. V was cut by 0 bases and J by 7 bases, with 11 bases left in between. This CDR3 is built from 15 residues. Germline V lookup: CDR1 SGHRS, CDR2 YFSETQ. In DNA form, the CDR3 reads TGCGCCAGCAGCTTGGGGCCGGGTGGGAATTCACCCCTCCACTTT. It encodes CASSLGPGGNSPLHF.

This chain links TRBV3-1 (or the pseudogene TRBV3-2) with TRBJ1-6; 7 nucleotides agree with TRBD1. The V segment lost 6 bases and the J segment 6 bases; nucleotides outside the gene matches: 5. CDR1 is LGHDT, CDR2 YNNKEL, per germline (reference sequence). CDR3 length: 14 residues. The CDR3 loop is CASSLQGTNSPLHF. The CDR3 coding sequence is TGTGCCAGCAGTCTACAGGGGACTAATTCACCCCTCCACTTT.

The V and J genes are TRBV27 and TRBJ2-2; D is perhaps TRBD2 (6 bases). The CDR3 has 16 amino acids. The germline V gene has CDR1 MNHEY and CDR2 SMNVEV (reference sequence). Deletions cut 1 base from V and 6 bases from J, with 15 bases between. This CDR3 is CASSLWGGNVAGELFF. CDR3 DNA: TGTGCCAGCAGTTTATGGGGCGGGAACGTTGCCGGGGAGCTGTTTTTT.

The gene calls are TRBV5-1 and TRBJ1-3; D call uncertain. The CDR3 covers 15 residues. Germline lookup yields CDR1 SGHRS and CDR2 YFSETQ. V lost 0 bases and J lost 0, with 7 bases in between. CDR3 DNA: TGCGCCAGCAGCTTGGTCGGCCACTCTGGAAACACCATATATTTT. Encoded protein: CASSLVGHSGNTIYF.

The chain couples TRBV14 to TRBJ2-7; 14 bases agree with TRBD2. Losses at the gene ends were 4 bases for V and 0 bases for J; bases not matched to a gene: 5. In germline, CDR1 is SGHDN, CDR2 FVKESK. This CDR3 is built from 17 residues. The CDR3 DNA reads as TGTGCCAGCAGCCCCGGGACTAGCGGGAGTATCTCCTACGAGCAGTACTTC. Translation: CASSPGTSGSISYEQYF.

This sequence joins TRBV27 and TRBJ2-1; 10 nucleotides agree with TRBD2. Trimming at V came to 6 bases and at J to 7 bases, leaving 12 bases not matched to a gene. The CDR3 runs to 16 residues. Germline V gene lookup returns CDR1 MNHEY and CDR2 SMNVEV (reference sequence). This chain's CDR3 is CASRTLHSSGRNEQFF. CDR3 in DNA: TGTGCCAGCAGGACCCTCCACTCTAGCGGGAGAAATGAGCAGTTCTTC.

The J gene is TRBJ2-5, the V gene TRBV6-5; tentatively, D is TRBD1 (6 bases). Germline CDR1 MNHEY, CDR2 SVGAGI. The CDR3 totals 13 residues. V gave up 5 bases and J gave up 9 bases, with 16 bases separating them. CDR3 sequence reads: CASSPTDRTAQYF. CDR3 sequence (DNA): TGTGCCAGCAGTCCCACTGACAGGACGGCCCAGTACTTC.